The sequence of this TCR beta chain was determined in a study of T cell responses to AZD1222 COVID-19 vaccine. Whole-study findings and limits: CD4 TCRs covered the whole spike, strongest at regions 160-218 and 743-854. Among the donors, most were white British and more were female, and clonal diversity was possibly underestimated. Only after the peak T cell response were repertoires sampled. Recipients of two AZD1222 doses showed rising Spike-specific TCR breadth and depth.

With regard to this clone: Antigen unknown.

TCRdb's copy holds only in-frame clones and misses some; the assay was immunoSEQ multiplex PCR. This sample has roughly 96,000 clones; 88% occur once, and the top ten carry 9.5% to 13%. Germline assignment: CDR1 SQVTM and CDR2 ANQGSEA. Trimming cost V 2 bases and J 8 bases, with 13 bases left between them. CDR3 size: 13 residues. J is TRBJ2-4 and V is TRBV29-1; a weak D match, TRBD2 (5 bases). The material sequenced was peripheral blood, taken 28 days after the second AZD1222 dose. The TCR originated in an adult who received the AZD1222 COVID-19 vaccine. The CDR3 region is CSVEIRRKDIQYF. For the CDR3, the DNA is TGCAGCGTTGAAATCCGGAGGAAAGACATTCAGTACTTC.